A single sample gave rise to the 31 T cell receptor beta chains below, sequenced in a study of OX40 agonist ivuxolimab in advanced cancers. Receptor amplification or capture employed the immunoSEQ multiplex PCR assay. Entries here come from immuneACCESS through TCRdb and include only in-frame sequences with V and J called. Some clones fail to appear in such tables; in the studies checked, an unresolved V gene covers under half of the shortfall, and the cause of the remainder is unknown. For this sample there are tens of thousands of clones; about nine tenths appear just once. The leading ten clones occupy 15% to 20% of the sample. Sequencing used CD4+ or CD8+ T cells sorted from blood, obtained in a trial of the OX40 agonist ivuxolimab. The origin of the receptors is an adult with an advanced solid tumor such as melanoma, head and neck, liver or kidney cancer.

This chain connects TRBV15 to TRBJ1-5; 8 positions agree with TRBD1. V trimming: 5 bases; J trimming: 5 bases; junction bases outside the gene matches: 8. The CDR3 is 15 residues long. The germline V gene encodes CDR1 LNHNV and CDR2 YYDKDF (reference sequence). CDR3 bases: TGTGCCACCAGCGGGTTAGGACAGGGTTATCAGCCCCAGCATTTT. Its protein is CATSGLGQGYQPQHF.

The rearrangement uses TRBV28 and TRBJ2-3, with a weak D call TRBD1 (5 bases). CDR3 length equals 14 residues. V was pared by 6 bases and J by 0 bases, with 10 bases between. Per germline, CDR1 MDHEN and CDR2 SYDVKM. DNA for the CDR3: TGTGCCAGCAGCCCTAGGGGTAGCACAGATACGCAGTATTTT. It translates to CASSPRGSTDTQYF.

V is TRBV27 and J is TRBJ2-7, with D perhaps TRBD1 (6 bases). Looked up from germline, CDR1 is MNHEY and CDR2 is SMNVEV (reference sequence). The CDR3 loop spans 13 amino acids. The V gene lost 6 bases and the J gene lost 2 bases, with 11 bases spanning the gap. The DNA for the CDR3 is TGTGCCAGCAGCTATGGACAGCCCTACGAGCAGTACTTC. Translating gives CASSYGQPYEQYF.

V gene TRBV27 combines with J gene TRBJ2-7; D gene ambiguous. The V gene lost 6 bases and the J gene lost 4 bases, with 13 bases spanning the gap. The CDR3 length is 13 residues. Germline CDR1 and CDR2: MNHEY and SMNVEV (reference sequence). The CDR3: CASSQEGFYEQYF. As DNA, the CDR3 is TGTGCCAGCAGCCAGGAAGGGTTTTACGAGCAGTACTTC.

This chain joins TRBV28 and TRBJ1-1; D is ambiguous. The V end was cut by 4 bases, the J end by 0 bases, with 15 bases between. CDR3 length: 16 residues. Germline loops: CDR1 MDHEN, CDR2 SYDVKM. The CDR3, as DNA: TGTGCCAGCAGTTCTTTCCACGAGGACTTGAACACTGAAGCTTTCTTT. The encoded protein is CASSSFHEDLNTEAFF.

This clone appeared a few times. J is TRBJ2-3 and V is TRBV5-4, with TRBD2 matching over 7 bases. CDR1 is SGHNT and CDR2 is YYREEE in the germline V gene (reference sequence). The CDR3 length is 13 residues. The CDR3 coding sequence is TGTGGAGCGGGGACCGGGAGGACAGATACGCAGTATTTT. Translated: CGAGTGRTDTQYF.

DNA for the CDR3: TGTGCCAGCGGGACTAGCGTATTAAATGAGCAGTTCTTC. It yields the protein CASGTSVLNEQFF. This chain links TRBV27 with TRBJ2-1; 10 bases match TRBD2. V was clipped by 8 bases and J by 7 bases; unmatched bases: 5. Germline CDR1 and CDR2: MNHEY and SMNVEV (reference sequence). The CDR3 extends over 13 amino acids.

The chain uses TRBV14 and TRBJ2-5; D remains ambiguous. This CDR3 region has 14 residues. Germline CDR1 reads SGHDN; CDR2 reads FVKESK. V dropped 0 bases and J dropped 3 bases, with 8 bases sitting between them. CDR3 DNA sequence: TGTGCCAGCAGCCAAGAGAACAGAGAAGAGACCCAGTACTTC. Translation gives CASSQENREETQYF.

This chain uses TRBV7-6 with TRBJ2-5; the D gene is possibly TRBD1 (5 bases). Trimming cost V 6 bases and J 2 bases, with 13 bases left between them. The CDR3 has 14 residues. Per germline, CDR1 SGHVS and CDR2 FNYEAQ. The CDR3 DNA reads as TGTGCCAGCAGACCGAAGACAGAACAAGAGACCCAGTACTTC. Encoded protein: CASRPKTEQETQYF.

This chain joins TRBV6-5 and TRBJ2-3; D might be TRBD1 (6 bases). There are 13 residues in the CDR3. The germline gives CDR1 MNHEY, CDR2 SVGAGI. The ends were cut back, 8 bases at V and 5 bases at J, with 14 bases in the middle. Written as DNA, the CDR3 is TGTGCCAGCGAAGGCAGGGGTAGAGATACGCAGTATTTT. Protein: CASEGRGRDTQYF.

The V gene is TRBV7-9, the J gene TRBJ1-4, with D possibly being TRBD1 (6 bases). This CDR3 is built from 14 residues. The V gene's germline CDR1 is SEHNR and CDR2 FQNEAQ (reference sequence). V was clipped by 6 bases and J by 7 bases, with 15 bases between them. CDR3 protein: CASSPRQGFEKLFF. CDR3 DNA: TGTGCCAGCAGTCCTCGGCAGGGGTTTGAAAAACTGTTTTTT.

The table lists this clone with a count of one. V usage is TRBV6-5 and J usage is TRBJ2-2; D call uncertain. Trimming left V 7 bases short and J 3 bases short, with 3 bases between. The germline V gene has CDR1 MNHEY and CDR2 SVGAGI. The CDR3 has 11 amino acids. CDR3 region: CASIYTGELFF. The CDR3 DNA is TGTGCCAGCATATACACCGGGGAGCTGTTTTTT.

The chain employs TRBV7-9 and TRBJ1-1; D not resolved. Trimming removed 1 base at V and 7 bases at J, with 10 bases between. Germline V gene lookup returns CDR1 SEHNR and CDR2 FQNEAQ (reference sequence). This CDR3 has 13 residues. This CDR3 reads CASSLGSGREAFF. The CDR3 DNA follows: TGTGCCAGCAGCTTAGGTTCGGGTCGTGAAGCTTTCTTT. Drawing the rest from reference TRBV7-9 and TRBJ1-1, the complete variable domain is DTGVSQNPRHKITKRGQNVTFRCDPISEHNRLYWYRQTLGQGPEFLTYFQNEAQLEKSRLLSDRFSAERPKGSFSTLEIQRTEQGDSAMYLCASSLGSGREAFFGQGTRLTVV.

The chain carries TRBV7-3 and TRBJ2-1; TRBD2 might be the D (5 bases). The length of the CDR3 is 14 residues. CDR1 is SGHTA, CDR2 FQGTGA, per germline. Trimming cost V 2 bases and J 7 bases, with 12 bases left between them. Here the CDR3 reads CASSLGGLGNEQFF. In nucleotides, the CDR3 is TGTGCCAGCAGCTTAGGAGGACTGGGAAATGAGCAGTTCTTC.

The CDR3 here is CASGTAGAAYEQYF. CDR3 sequence (DNA): TGTGCCAGCGGCACAGCGGGGGCCGCCTACGAGCAGTACTTC. The chain recombines TRBV7-9 with TRBJ2-7, with TRBD2 matching over 8 bases. Germline assignment: CDR1 SEHNR and CDR2 FQNEAQ (reference sequence). The CDR3 is 14 amino acids. V was clipped by 8 bases and J by 2 bases; unmatched bases: 8.

Regarding this clone: Mismatch with germline at one junction end may stem from a read error. This chain connects TRBV7-9 to TRBJ1-2; D remains ambiguous. Germline CDR1 and CDR2: SEHNR and FQNEAQ (reference sequence). The CDR3 has 13 amino acids. In nucleotides, the CDR3 is TGTGCCAGCAGCTTAGACGGATCCTATGGCCACACCTTC. It encodes CASSLDGSYGHTF.

The chain uses TRBV6-6 and TRBJ2-7, with D possibly TRBD1 on 6 matching bases. The CDR3 runs to 14 residues. Trimming removed 5 bases at V and 6 bases at J, with 17 bases between. Germline CDR1 MNHNY, CDR2 SVGAGI (reference sequence). This chain's CDR3 is CASSPTGSGPEQYF. The CDR3 DNA reads as TGTGCCAGCAGTCCCACAGGGTCCGGTCCCGAGCAGTACTTC.

Only a few counts were recorded for this clone. This specimen includes other DNA sequences encoding the same CDR3. The chain is built from TRBV30 and TRBJ1-1, with TRBD1 as a possible D gene (6 bases). This CDR3 is 13 amino acids long. Germline assignment: CDR1 GTSNPN and CDR2 SVGIG (reference sequence). V lost 0 bases and J 1 base, leaving 6 bases between the germline ends. DNA for the CDR3: TGTGCCTGGAGTGTAGGGGGGAACACTGAAGCTTTCTTT. Its protein product is CAWSVGGNTEAFF.

Remarks on this clone: It is likely a read error, because the conserved phenylalanine at the end of the CDR3 is missing. The V and J genes are TRBV6-6 and TRBJ2-7; TRBD1 agrees at 8 bases. The CDR3 is made up of 14 amino acids. J lost 3 bases, V lost 0 bases, and 1 base had no gene match. Germline V lookup: CDR1 MNHNY, CDR2 SVGAGI (reference sequence). For the CDR3, the DNA is TGTGCCAGCAGTTACTCTGACAGGGGCTACGAGCAGTACCTC. This codes for CASSYSDRGYEQYL.

The V and J genes are TRBV7-8 and TRBJ2-7; the match to TRBD2 covers 8 bases. V dropped 8 bases and J dropped 4; count of bases not matched to a gene: 7. CDR3 length equals 13 residues. Germline V CDR1 and CDR2: SGHVS, FQNEAQ. CDR3 nucleotides: TGTGCCAGCCAGGCGGGGGGCGGGTACGAGCAGTACTTC. Amino acid sequence: CASQAGGGYEQYF. Together with reference TRBV7-8 and TRBJ2-7, the CDR3 gives the full variable domain: GAGVSQSPRYKVAKRGQDVALRCDPISGHVSLFWYQQALGQGPEFLTYFQNEAQLDKSGLPSDRFFAERPEGSVSTLKIQRTQQEDSAVYLCASQAGGGYEQYFGPGTRLTVT.

This chain links TRBV5-8 with TRBJ2-7; 8 nucleotides align to TRBD1. Germline CDR1 SGHTS, CDR2 YDEGEE. The CDR3 consists of 15 residues. V was clipped by 7 bases and J by 4 bases; unmatched bases: 13. In DNA, the CDR3 is TGTGCCAGCTCACACCGAGGACAGGGTAAATACGAGCAGTACTTC. This translates into CASSHRGQGKYEQYF. Based on the CDR3 plus reference TRBV5-8 and TRBJ2-7, the full variable domain is EAGVTQSPTHLIKTRGQQATLRCSPISGHTSVYWYQQALGLGLQFLLWYDEGEERNRGNFPPRFSGRQFPNYSSELNVNALELEDSALYLCASSHRGQGKYEQYFGPGTRLTVT.

The CDR3 sequence: CASSQEGGVGTEAFF. The CDR3 DNA sequence: TGCGCCAGCAGCCAAGAGGGGGGCGTAGGTACTGAAGCTTTCTTT. The rearrangement uses TRBV4-1 and TRBJ1-1; D is perhaps TRBD1 (6 bases). This CDR3 has 15 amino acids. V dropped 0 bases and J dropped 5 bases, with 13 bases sitting between them. Germline-derived CDR1 and CDR2 are MGHRA and YSYEKL.

The chain couples TRBV11-2 to TRBJ2-1; D is uncertain. V lost 1 base, J lost 10 bases, and 11 bases lay in between. This CDR3 contains 13 residues. Germline CDR1 reads SGHAT; CDR2 reads FQNNGV. This CDR3 is CASSLVEPREQFF. The CDR3 DNA reads as TGTGCCAGCAGCTTAGTAGAGCCGAGGGAGCAGTTCTTC.

This chain joins TRBV9 and TRBJ2-3, with 8 bases fitting TRBD1. V lost 0 bases to trimming and J lost 3 bases; unmatched junction nucleotides: 6. Germline V gives CDR1 SGDLS, CDR2 YYNGEE. The length of the CDR3 is 16 residues. For the CDR3, the DNA is TGTGCCAGCAGCGTAGTAGGACAGGGTCCGACAGATACGCAGTATTTT. This sequence encodes CASSVVGQGPTDTQYF.

This chain links TRBV27 with TRBJ2-3; 7 bases fit TRBD2. Germline values: CDR1 MNHEY, CDR2 SMNVEV (reference sequence). After removal of 2 bases from V and 6 bases from J, the junction contained 8 bases not matched to a gene. This CDR3 contains 15 residues. CDR3 sequence reads: CASSLLRERGDTQYF. For the CDR3, the DNA is TGTGCCAGCAGTTTACTGCGGGAGAGGGGTGATACGCAGTATTTT.

This chain joins TRBV18 and TRBJ1-1; D is unresolved. This CDR3 spans 13 amino acids. V lost 0 bases and J 0 bases, leaving 2 bases between the germline ends. Germline V CDR1 and CDR2: KGHSH, LQKENI. The CDR3 DNA reads as TGTGCCAGCTCACCACCAATGAACACTGAAGCTTTCTTT. Protein: CASSPPMNTEAFF. The variable domain in full, with the rest retrieved from reference TRBV18 and TRBJ1-1, is NAGVMQNPRHLVRRRGQEARLRCSPMKGHSHVYWYRQLPEEGLKFMVYLQKENIIDESGMPKERFSAEFPKEGPSILRIQQVVRGDSAAYFCASSPPMNTEAFFGQGTRLTVV.

The V and J genes are TRBV12-2 and TRBJ1-2. TRBV12-2 is termed a pseudogene. This CDR3 has 16 residues. The CDR3 here is CASRLARSALIYGYTF. DNA of the CDR3: TGTGCAAGTCGCTTAGCGCGATCAGCTCTGATCTATGGCTACACCTTC.

The J gene is TRBJ1-1, the V gene TRBV5-5, with D possibly TRBD1 on 6 matching bases. The CDR3 spans 14 residues. Germline loops: CDR1 SGHKS, CDR2 YYEKEE (reference sequence). The V and J ends lost 1 base and 7 bases respectively, with 14 bases between them. The chain's CDR3 is CASSLNAGEHEAFF. The DNA of the CDR3 is TGTGCCAGCAGCTTGAACGCAGGGGAACATGAAGCTTTCTTT.

The chain links TRBV28 to TRBJ2-1, with 13 bases lining up with TRBD2. CDR3 size: 15 residues. Unmatched junction bases numbered 5, after V lost 5 bases and J lost 7 bases. Germline V lookup: CDR1 MDHEN, CDR2 SYDVKM. The CDR3, as DNA: TGTGCCAGCAGTGGACTAGCGGGAGTGCGGAATGAGCAGTTCTTC. Its protein product is CASSGLAGVRNEQFF.

The gene calls are TRBV5-6 and TRBJ2-7, with TRBD2 as a possible D gene (5 bases). The germline V gene has CDR1 SGHDT and CDR2 YYEEEE. The length of the CDR3 is 13 residues. The V end was cut by 6 bases, the J end by 1 base, with 11 bases between. The CDR3 spells CASTGSASYEQYF. Written as DNA, the CDR3 is TGTGCCAGCACGGGGAGCGCGTCCTACGAGCAGTACTTC. Full variable domain (rest looked up from reference TRBV5-6 and TRBJ2-7): DAGVTQSPTHLIKTRGQQVTLRCSPKSGHDTVSWYQQALGQGPQFIFQYYEEEERQRGNFPDRFSGHQFPNYSSELNVNALLLGDSALYLCASTGSASYEQYFGPGTRLTVT.

This clone was detected only once. The V and J genes are TRBV27 and TRBJ1-4; 7 positions agree with TRBD1. The germline gives CDR1 MNHEY, CDR2 SMNVEV (reference sequence). CDR3 length: 14 amino acids. V lost 5 bases, J lost 8 bases, and 8 bases stayed unmatched. The CDR3 here is CASSIQGTHEKLFF. In DNA, the CDR3 is TGTGCCAGCAGTATACAGGGGACTCACGAAAAACTGTTTTTT.